What follows are 11 T cell receptor beta chains derived from one specimen sequenced in a study of T cell responses to AZD1222 COVID-19 vaccine. Clones were sequenced by immunoSEQ multiplex PCR, and TCRdb holds only the in-frame ones, with some missing. The data show about 130,000 clones, about 90% seen once. This specimen consisted of peripheral blood, obtained on day 0 of AZD1222 vaccination. The source is an adult in good health.

The rearrangement joins TRBV10-3 to TRBJ2-7; a possible D gene is TRBD2 (5 bases). This CDR3 region has 13 residues. The V end was cut by 0 bases, the J end by 5 bases, with 8 bases between. CDR1 ENHRY and CDR2 SYGVKD come from the germline V gene. CDR3 region: CAISESRVDEQYF. The DNA for the CDR3 is TGTGCCATCAGTGAGTCGCGGGTCGACGAGCAGTACTTC.

V usage is TRBV7-3 and J usage is TRBJ2-5, with D perhaps TRBD1 or TRBD2 (6 bases each). The germline CDR1 and CDR2 sequences are SGHTA and FQGTGA. The CDR3 has 15 residues. V lost 3 bases to trimming and J lost 2 bases, with 13 bases between them. The CDR3 region has the DNA TGTGCCAGCAGCTTGGGGGCTAGCGATCAAGAGACCCAGTACTTC. The encoded protein is CASSLGASDQETQYF.

V and J are TRBV5-1 and TRBJ2-5, with D possibly being TRBD1 (6 bases). CDR1 and CDR2 (germline): SGHRS, YFSETQ. Trimming shortened V by 6 bases and J by 1 base, and 19 bases separated the two germline ends. This CDR3 comprises 16 residues. The CDR3 sequence: CASTQSGTILQETQYF. In DNA form, the CDR3 reads TGCGCCAGCACCCAATCCGGGACAATTCTCCAAGAGACCCAGTACTTC.

This clone came up a few times. Here the CDR3 DNA reads TGTGCCAGCAGCCCTATGGGGGGCCACAATCAGCCCCAGCATTTT. As protein: CASSPMGGHNQPQHF. V gene TRBV6-4 combines with J gene TRBJ1-5, with D tentatively TRBD1 (6 bases). In germline, CDR1 is MRHNA, CDR2 SNTAGT. The V gene lost 6 bases and the J gene lost 3 bases, with 15 bases spanning the gap. The CDR3 is 15 amino acids.

The chain links TRBV27 to TRBJ1-5, with unresolved D. This CDR3 contains 12 residues. The V gene lost 3 bases and the J gene lost 4 bases, with 4 bases spanning the gap. Germline CDR1 reads MNHEY; CDR2 reads SMNVEV (reference sequence). DNA of the CDR3: TGTGCCAGCAGTTTCTCAAATCAGCCCCAGCATTTT. Translated, it gives CASSFSNQPQHF.

This clone was counted a single time. This sequence joins TRBV19 and TRBJ2-7, with D unresolved. Germline V gene data show CDR1 as LNHDA and CDR2 as SQIVND (reference sequence). V lost 1 base and J 3 bases, leaving 10 bases between the germline ends. This CDR3 is 14 amino acids long. This chain's CDR3 is CASSIAPRGYEQYF. The CDR3 DNA sequence: TGTGCCAGTAGTATAGCCCCAAGAGGCTACGAGCAGTACTTC.

The rearrangement joins TRBV6-2 or TRBV6-3 to TRBJ1-5; D is unclear. The CDR3 spans 13 residues. Germline assignment: CDR1 MNHEY and CDR2 SVGEGT. V lost 2 bases to trimming and J lost 6 bases, with 8 bases between them. The CDR3 nucleotides read TGTGCCAGCAGTTACGTGAGGTCTCAGCCCCAGCATTTT. Its protein is CASSYVRSQPQHF.

The chain employs TRBV12-3 or TRBV12-4 and TRBJ1-1, with D possibly TRBD1 on 5 matching bases. V was clipped by 7 bases and J by 5 bases, with 14 bases between them. The CDR3 has 13 amino acids. This CDR3 reads CASTLLGGTEAFF. DNA for the CDR3: TGTGCCAGCACCCTACTTGGGGGGACTGAAGCTTTCTTT.

V is TRBV4-1 and J is TRBJ2-7; TRBD1 might be the D (6 bases). The germline V gene encodes CDR1 MGHRA and CDR2 YSYEKL. Trimming took off 5 bases at V and 5 bases at J, with 25 bases between the two ends. CDR3 length: 17 amino acids. The CDR3 sequence: CASSLLPGVSPENEQYF. The CDR3 DNA reads as TGCGCCAGCAGCTTACTTCCAGGGGTTAGTCCGGAAAACGAGCAGTACTTC.

This sequence joins TRBV28 and TRBJ2-4; TRBD2 might be the D (6 bases). CDR3 length: 16 amino acids. V was cut by 4 bases and J by 2 bases, with 15 bases left in between. Germline CDR1 and CDR2: MDHEN and SYDVKM. The chain's CDR3 is CASSSGGFGTKNIQYF. CDR3 nucleotides: TGTGCCAGCAGTTCCGGAGGGTTTGGGACCAAAAACATTCAGTACTTC.

The chain joins TRBV14 to TRBJ2-1; 13 bases are shared with TRBD2. Germline trimming cut 5 bases from V and 0 bases from J; bases unmatched to any gene: 1. The germline V gene encodes CDR1 SGHDN and CDR2 FVKESK. The CDR3 consists of 16 residues. As DNA, the CDR3 is TGTGCCAGCAGCAGACTAGCGGGAGGCTCCTACAATGAGCAGTTCTTC. It encodes CASSRLAGGSYNEQFF.